This is a list of T cell receptor beta chains from one sample in a study of T cell repertoires in cytomegalovirus infection. TCRdb reprocessed the reads via MiXCR and lists one record per CDR3 protein. The sample includes around 550,000 distinct CDR3 sequences, roughly 29% of them seen just once. Sequencing used PBMCs. The receptors were gathered from a human donor in good health (CMV status not recorded). Some clones in this sample may be carry-over from other donors' samples. CDR3s include the opening cysteine and the closing phenylalanine or tryptophan. A D gene is named only where the DNA matches it firmly. Size is stated for part of the rows, as once, few or many counts, or as a class when the clone is expanded.

TRBJ2-7 | TRBD2 | TRBV12-3/TRBV12-4 | few | CASSFRREAYEQYF | TGTGCCAGCAGTTTTCGGCGGGAGGCGTACGAGCAGTACTTC
TRBJ2-7 | TRBD2 | TRBV7-2 | many | CASRGTTSYEQYF | TGTGCCAGCAGGGGGACTACATCCTACGAGCAGTACTTC
TRBJ2-1 | NA | TRBV7-2 | NA | CASSSRGVQDEQFF | TGTGCCAGCAGCTCCAGGGGAGTACAGGATGAGCAGTTCTTC
TRBJ2-7 | TRBD1 | TRBV9 | NA | CASSVGQGDYEQYF | TGTGCCAGCAGCGTAGGGCAGGGGGACTACGAGCAGTACTTC
TRBJ2-3 | NA | TRBV6-2/TRBV6-3 | few | CASSYGLTSSTDTQYF | TGTGCCAGCAGTTACGGGCTAACGTCTAGCACAGATACGCAGTATTTT
TRBJ2-5 | TRBD1 | TRBV9 | few | CASSVAGSRPGQGRETQYF | TGTGCCAGCAGCGTAGCGGGGTCAAGGCCGGGACAGGGTCGAGAGACCCAGTACTTC
TRBJ2-3 | TRBD1 | TRBV27 | few | CASSPGQGVDTQYF | TGTGCCAGCAGCCCCGGACAGGGGGTAGATACGCAGTATTTT
TRBJ2-1 | NA | TRBV19 | NA | CASKGLGRIEQFF | TGTGCCAGCAAGGGGCTGGGTAGGATTGAGCAGTTCTTC
TRBJ2-1 | NA | TRBV5-1 | few | CASSPSLKGDEQFF | TGCGCCAGCAGCCCGTCGCTTAAGGGGGATGAGCAGTTCTTC
TRBJ2-1 | TRBD2 | TRBV12-3/TRBV12-4 | NA | CASSLLGLASDEQFF | TGTGCCAGCAGTTTATTAGGACTAGCTTCCGATGAGCAGTTCTTC
TRBJ2-1 | TRBD2 | TRBV27 | NA | CASSLTSQREYHEQFF | TGTGCCAGCAGCCTTACGTCCCAGCGGGAGTACCATGAGCAGTTCTTC
TRBJ1-2 | TRBD1 | TRBV7-2 | many | CASSFQGARRNYGYTF | TGTGCCAGCAGCTTTCAGGGGGCGAGGAGGAACTATGGCTACACCTTC
TRBJ1-1 | NA | TRBV19 | few | CASTGRENTEAFF | TGTGCCAGTACCGGACGGGAGAACACTGAAGCTTTCTTT
TRBJ2-1 | NA | TRBV11-3 | NA | CASSLQSRESYNEQFF | TGTGCCAGCAGCCTCCAGTCCCGCGAGTCCTACAATGAGCAGTTCTTC
TRBJ2-5 | NA | TRBV24-1 | NA | CATSDPLGAAQETQYF | TGTGCCACCAGTGACCCCTTAGGAGCGGCGCAAGAGACCCAGTACTTC
TRBJ2-4 | NA | TRBV7-2 | many | CASSPLTLAKNIQYF | TGTGCCAGCAGCCCCCTGACCCTAGCCAAAAACATTCAGTACTTC
TRBJ2-3 | NA | TRBV2 | NA | CASWDSSTDTQYF | TGTGCCAGCTGGGACTCTAGCACAGATACGCAGTATTTT
TRBJ1-1 | TRBD1 | TRBV14 | few | CASSQEQGGGGEAFF | TGTGCCAGCAGCCAAGAGCAGGGAGGGGGCGGTGAAGCTTTCTTT
TRBJ2-7 | NA | TRBV28 | few | CASRDSGQSSYEQYF | TGTGCCAGCAGGGACTCCGGACAGAGCTCCTACGAGCAGTACTTC
TRBJ2-1 | NA | TRBV7-8 | many | CASAERGTTYNEQFF | TGTGCCAGCGCAGAGAGGGGGACAACTTACAATGAGCAGTTCTTC
TRBJ2-1 | NA | TRBV7-9 | many | CASSFSSVFYNEQFF | TGTGCCAGCAGCTTCTCTAGCGTATTTTACAATGAGCAGTTCTTC
TRBJ1-5 | NA | TRBV7-6 | once | CASSLIDSNQPQHF | TGTGCCAGCAGCCTAATAGACAGCAATCAGCCCCAGCATTTT
TRBJ1-4 | NA | TRBV19 | NA | CASKKGRTLSTNEKLFF | TGTGCCAGTAAGAAGGGACGGACCCTCTCAACTAATGAAAAACTGTTTTTT
TRBJ2-5 | TRBD2 | TRBV24-1 | NA | CATSEPTSVQETQYF | TGTGCCACCAGTGAACCGACTAGCGTCCAAGAGACCCAGTACTTC
TRBJ2-3 | NA | TRBV7-2 | NA | CASSPLGALGTDTQYF | TGTGCCAGCAGCCCTCTGGGGGCGCTGGGCACAGATACGCAGTATTTT
TRBJ1-1 | NA | TRBV7-2 | many | CASSLGPRAEAFF | TGTGCCAGCAGCTTAGGGCCCAGGGCGGAAGCTTTCTTT
TRBJ2-2 | NA | TRBV4-3 | many | CASSQSLESGELFF | TGCGCCAGCAGCCAGTCGCTCGAGTCCGGGGAGCTGTTTTTT
TRBJ2-1 | NA | TRBV7-9 | NA | CASTPTRDSLNEQFF | TGTGCCAGCACCCCCACCCGGGACTCCCTCAATGAGCAGTTCTTC
TRBJ2-5 | TRBD2 | TRBV7-9 | NA | CASSLSLAGQETQYF | TGTGCCAGCAGCTTAAGCCTAGCGGGACAAGAGACCCAGTACTTC